This T cell receptor beta chain was sequenced in a study of shared clonotypes between healthy human individuals. Looking at the study overall: Participating donors consisted of two women and a few men aged 18 to 49.

The CDR3 runs to 13 residues. Germline CDR1 is MNHEY and CDR2 is SMNVEV (reference sequence). Trimming left V 3 bases short and J 6 bases short, with 9 bases between. A deep-level run was used for the assay. Sequencing on ten immunoSEQ deep assay plates was performed for unsorted PBMC DNA. Measured with immunoSEQ multiplex PCR; TCRdb has only the in-frame clones, and not every one. Among approximately 500,000 clones listed, roughly 80% were seen once. Every donor was a Caucasian adult from Nashville, Tennessee. Input material: PBMCs. The V call is TRBV27, the J call TRBJ2-4; no firm D call. The sequence was collected from a woman aged 40 to 50 in good health. Some clones in this sample may be carry-over from other donors' samples. Here the CDR3 DNA reads TGTGCCAGCAGTTTTGGCCAGAGAAACATTCAGTACTTC. Its translation is CASSFGQRNIQYF.